The clone carrying this T cell receptor (beta chain) was seen repeatedly, ten times or more. Germline loops: CDR1 SNHLY, CDR2 FYNNEI. This CDR3 has 15 amino acids. Trimming removed 9 bases from V and 6 bases from J, with 24 bases in between. The data stem from a study of Graves' ophthalmopathy and Graves' hyperthyroidism. TCR beta CDR3 regions were amplified from RNA transcripts. RT-PCR was first run with HTBI primers, then multiplex PCR in a second round. TCRdb reprocessed the multiplex PCR reads with MiXCR, giving one entry per CDR3 protein. The profile shows approximately 410,000 distinct CDR3 sequences, just over 15% of them singletons.

This chain connects TRBV2 to TRBJ2-7, with TRBD1 as a possible D gene (6 bases). The sample was peripheral blood. This TCR derives from a young woman with stable Graves' hyperthyroidism. The CDR3 sequence: CASWKGVTPLREQYF. The CDR3 DNA reads as TGTGCCAGTTGGAAGGGGGTGACTCCACTACGCGAGCAGTACTTC.